The 12 T cell receptor beta chains below were found in one sample sequenced in a study of T cell responses to AZD1222 COVID-19 vaccine. The data were produced by immunoSEQ multiplex PCR, yet TCRdb's version contains in-frame clones alone and is incomplete. Found here are some 170,000 clones, roughly 90% of them singletons; the top ten hold around 1.6%. The sequencing here drew on peripheral blood, taken 28 days after the second AZD1222 dose. These receptors came from an adult who received the AZD1222 COVID-19 vaccine.

The chain joins TRBV7-9 to TRBJ2-1, with a weak D call TRBD1 (6 bases). CDR1 and CDR2 from the germline V gene are SEHNR and FQNEAQ (reference sequence). V was shortened by 2 bases and J by 4 bases, with 18 bases between the two germline ends. The CDR3 contains 17 residues. CDR3 DNA sequence: TGTGCCAGCAGCTTAAGTCTGGGGGCGGAGCTTTACAATGAGCAGTTCTTC. This gives the protein CASSLSLGAELYNEQFF.

The V gene is TRBV7-2, the J gene TRBJ1-1; D is perhaps TRBD1 (5 bases). Trimming cost V 0 bases and J 3 bases, with 8 bases left between them. CDR3 length: 14 residues. Germline V lookup: CDR1 SGHTA, CDR2 FQGNSA. The CDR3 loop reads CASSLAGRDTEAFF. DNA for the CDR3: TGTGCCAGCAGCTTAGCCGGCAGGGACACTGAAGCTTTCTTT. The variable domain in full, completed from reference TRBV7-2 and TRBJ1-1, reads GAGVSQSPSNKVTEKGKDVELRCDPISGHTALYWYRQSLGQGLEFLIYFQGNSAPDKSGLPSDRFSAERTGGSVSTLTIQRTQQEDSAVYLCASSLAGRDTEAFFGQGTRLTVV.

The V gene is TRBV9, the J gene TRBJ1-2, with 7 positions matching TRBD1. Germline-derived CDR1 and CDR2 are SGDLS and YYNGEE. The CDR3 contains 15 residues. V lost 0 bases, J lost 4 bases, and 6 bases stayed unmatched. The CDR3 nucleotides are TGTGCCAGCAGCGTAGGTCGGACAGGCCTCTATGGCTACACCTTC. Amino acids: CASSVGRTGLYGYTF.

The CDR3 protein is CASSPGTGASPLHF. The CDR3 DNA reads as TGTGCCAGCAGCCCCGGGACAGGGGCTTCACCCCTCCACTTT. The gene calls are TRBV7-9 and TRBJ1-6; 10 bases match TRBD1. The germline gives CDR1 SEHNR, CDR2 FQNEAQ (reference sequence). The J segment lost 9 bases and the V segment lost 5 bases, leaving 4 bases of the junction unmatched. The CDR3 runs 14 residues.

The V call is TRBV10-2, the J call TRBJ1-2; possible D gene TRBD1, 5 bases. The germline gives CDR1 WSHSY, CDR2 SAAADI. The CDR3 is 13 residues long. Trimming stripped 2 bases from V and 2 bases from J, with 6 bases between. The CDR3 DNA reads TGCGCCAGCAGTGAGGGGGGAAACTATGGCTACACCTTC. Protein product: CASSEGGNYGYTF.

The table lists this clone with a count of one. The rearrangement links TRBV3-1 (or the pseudogene TRBV3-2) to TRBJ2-1, with 12 bases fitting TRBD2. The CDR3 runs to 15 residues. V was pared by 4 bases and J by 5 bases, with 3 bases of the junction left unmatched. Germline lookup yields CDR1 LGHDT and CDR2 YNNKEL (reference sequence). CDR3 loop: CASSRLAGVDNEQFF. The CDR3 DNA reads as TGTGCCAGCAGCCGACTAGCGGGAGTGGACAATGAGCAGTTCTTC.

The J gene is TRBJ1-5, the V gene TRBV30, with 7 nucleotides matching TRBD1. This CDR3 has 14 residues. The trim removed 5 bases at V and 3 bases at J, leaving 7 bases unmatched. Germline V lookup: CDR1 GTSNPN, CDR2 SVGIG (reference sequence). CDR3 sequence: CAWASGQPNQPQHF. The CDR3 DNA reads as TGTGCCTGGGCGTCGGGACAGCCCAATCAGCCCCAGCATTTT.

The chain employs TRBV9 and TRBJ1-1; a possible D gene is TRBD1 (5 bases). Per germline, CDR1 SGDLS and CDR2 YYNGEE. The CDR3 spans 18 residues. Trimming took off 0 bases at V and 1 base at J, with 19 bases between the two ends. In nucleotides, the CDR3 is TGTGCCAGCAGCGTAGAAGACAGCCCTAGTATCCAGAACACTGAAGCTTTCTTT. Translation gives CASSVEDSPSIQNTEAFF. The full variable domain, completed using reference TRBV9 and TRBJ1-1, is DSGVTQTPKHLITATGQRVTLRCSPRSGDLSVYWYQQSLDQGLQFLIQYYNGEERAKGNILERFSAQQFPDLHSELNLSSLELGDSALYFCASSVEDSPSIQNTEAFFGQGTRLTVV.

The chain carries TRBV2 and TRBJ1-6; weak D call: TRBD1 (6 bases). Trimming shortened V by 3 bases and J by 10 bases, and 16 bases separated the two germline ends. This CDR3 comprises 15 residues. Germline CDR1 reads SNHLY; CDR2 reads FYNNEI. CDR3 region: CASSERPQGRSPLHF. The CDR3, as DNA: TGTGCCAGCAGTGAGAGGCCACAGGGTAGATCACCCCTCCACTTT.

DNA of the CDR3: TGTGCCACCAGCAGAACCCGCGTGGGGGCGGGACAGCCCCAGCATTTT. Translating gives CATSRTRVGAGQPQHF. V usage is TRBV15 and J usage is TRBJ1-5; D possibly corresponds to TRBD1 (6 bases). The CDR3 is 16 amino acids. Germline V gene sequence: CDR1 LNHNV, CDR2 YYDKDF (reference sequence). The V end lost 2 bases, the J end lost 7 bases, and 18 bases lay between the germline ends.

This clone has only one observation. This chain links TRBV30 with TRBJ1-5, with D unresolved. Trimming removed 2 bases from V and 5 bases from J, with 19 bases in between. Germline V gene sequence: CDR1 GTSNPN, CDR2 SVGIG (reference sequence). The CDR3 contains 16 residues. The CDR3 DNA reads as TGTGCCTGGAGTCCCCTGGGGATGTCTGGATATCAGCCCCAGCATTTT. Translation: CAWSPLGMSGYQPQHF.

J is TRBJ1-6 and V is TRBV30; 8 bases match TRBD1. The CDR3 spans 14 residues. The germline V gene has CDR1 GTSNPN and CDR2 SVGIG (reference sequence). The CDR3 loop reads CALLQGARNSPLHF. CDR3 nucleotides: TGTGCACTCCTCCAGGGGGCTCGGAATTCACCCCTCCACTTT.